This TCR beta chain derives from a study of blood T cell repertoires in COVID-19. Worth noting for this clone: One junction end does not reproduce the germline sequence, and a read error may be involved.

The CDR3 has 16 amino acids. Germline assignment: CDR1 SGHTA and CDR2 FQGTGA. TCRdb's copy holds only in-frame clones and misses some; the assay was immunoSEQ multiplex PCR. The sample lists around 250,000 clones; around 84% were seen once. The chain links TRBV7-3 to TRBJ2-2; 9 bases align to TRBD1. Sequencing was carried out using PBMCs or T cells enriched from blood (not recorded which). The TCR was taken from a man in his late teens or twenties who had recovered from COVID-19. The CDR3 reads CASSPDRGFKHRGAVF. The DNA of the CDR3 is TGTGCCAGCAGCCCCGACAGGGGGTTTAAACACCGGGGAGCTGTTTTT. Together with reference TRBV7-3 and TRBJ2-2, the CDR3 gives the full variable domain: GAGVSQTPSNKVTEKGKYVELRCDPISGHTALYWYRQSLGQGPEFLIYFQGTGAADDSGLPNDRFFAVRPEGSVSTLKIQRTERGDSAVYLCASSPDRGFKHRGAVFGEGSRLTVL.